The rows below give T cell receptor beta chains drawn from one sample of a study of blood T cell repertoires in COVID-19. Repertoires were generated with immunoSEQ multiplex PCR, while TCRdb's copy carries only in-frame clones and drops some. This sample has 60,000 or so clones, with roughly 70% found just once. Specimen: PBMCs or T cells enriched from blood (not recorded which). Receptors originate from a woman aged 55-75 years who had been exposed to COVID-19. Each CDR3 is given with its conserved first and last residue.

v_gene	j_gene	CDR3aa
TRBV5-6	TRBJ2-2	CASSELGQGADTGELFF
TRBV9	TRBJ1-3	CASSAGGSSGNTIYF
TRBV15	TRBJ1-4	CATNTIRATNEKLFF
TRBV11-2	TRBJ2-5	CASSEEGAGDLVTQYF
TRBV28	TRBJ1-2	CASSLGPGVRYGYTF
TRBV5-4	TRBJ1-1	CASSFENRGPNTEAFF
TRBV14	TRBJ1-1	CASSPPPGTTNTEAFF
TRBV5-1	TRBJ2-7	CASSLDGTGLQQYF
TRBV2	TRBJ2-2	CASSRLSGGAGGELFF
TRBV11-2	TRBJ2-3	CASSLDPASGGTDTQYF
TRBV19	TRBJ2-2	CASRRGGTGELFF
TRBV5-6	TRBJ2-1	CASSPAGTGSNEQFF
TRBV28	TRBJ2-7	CASSRQGGSYEQYF
TRBV7-9	TRBJ2-2	CAGVGQGATGELFF
TRBV4-2	TRBJ2-1	CASSQDAGINNEQFF
TRBV9	TRBJ1-2	CASSPRDSHNYGYTF
TRBV5-1	TRBJ2-4	CASSWGDRDQNIQYF
TRBV12-3/TRBV12-4	TRBJ1-2	CASSGTGGNGYTF
TRBV19	TRBJ1-4	CASSDLARGPEKLFF
TRBV19	TRBJ2-4	CASLSSGRAGSKNIQYF
TRBV21-1	TRBJ2-1	CASSIRQGVGSGASYNEQFF
TRBV19	TRBJ1-6	CASSIRTGGASSPLHF
TRBV19	TRBJ2-2	CASSMPGRNTGELFF
TRBV28	TRBJ1-1	CASRLIQGMNTEAFF
TRBV29-1	TRBJ2-1	CSVQLAGGSSYNEQFF
TRBV3-1/TRBV3-2	TRBJ1-1	CASSQRLGQTEAFF
TRBV7-2	TRBJ2-3	CASSSPLRAGGTDTQYF
TRBV6-5	TRBJ2-1	CASRRDRAYNEQFF
TRBV11-2	TRBJ2-2	CASSSGLNTGELFF
TRBV30	TRBJ1-3	CAWNGGEGNTIYF
TRBV5-4	TRBJ2-7	CASSSRDRGSYEQYF
TRBV9	TRBJ2-5	CASSVAETQYF
TRBV5-4	TRBJ2-2	CASSFKAGVNTGELFF
TRBV5-1	TRBJ2-2	CASSHRSGRADTGELFF
TRBV6-5	TRBJ1-4	CASSNNRGSPEKLFF
TRBV4-2	TRBJ1-1	CASSQEETPNTEAFF
TRBV24-1	TRBJ1-2	CATSDPGQGLWGYTF
TRBV2	TRBJ1-2	CASGRTNYGYTF
TRBV9	TRBJ2-3	CASSVAVSTDTQYF
TRBV2	TRBJ1-1	CASRTVGQGNTEAFF
TRBV28	TRBJ1-5	CASSSIDRPPYSNQPQHF
TRBV11-2	TRBJ1-2	CASSPQSIDRGHGYTF
TRBV20-1	TRBJ2-3	CRPSGSDTQYF